The next 11 T cell receptor beta chains were all read from a single sample in a study of blood T cell repertoires in COVID-19. The method was immunoSEQ multiplex PCR; TCRdb's version includes in-frame clones alone and lacks a portion of them. The table shows approximately 100,000 clones, with around 91% occurring only once. Sequenced material: peripheral blood. The receptor source for this set is a woman older than 75 with acute or convalescent COVID-19.

The rearrangement links TRBV4-1 to TRBJ2-1; TRBD2 aligns across 10 bases. CDR1 is MGHRA, CDR2 YSYEKL, per germline. The junction had 13 bases not matched to a gene; V was cut back by 6 bases and J by 5 bases. The CDR3 totals 17 residues. The chain's CDR3 is CASRMLLSGGANNEQFF. DNA of the CDR3: TGCGCCAGCAGAATGCTCTTGAGCGGGGGGGCCAACAATGAGCAGTTCTTC.

The V call is TRBV18, the J call TRBJ1-6, with D possibly TRBD1 on 5 matching bases. Trimming took off 6 bases at V and 0 bases at J, with 9 bases between the two ends. Germline CDR1 and CDR2: KGHSH and LQKENI. The CDR3 is 15 residues long. The CDR3 nucleotides read TGTGCCAGCTCGTCAGACAGCTCCTATAATTCACCCCTCCACTTT. Amino acids: CASSSDSSYNSPLHF.

The V gene is TRBV30, the J gene TRBJ1-2; 7 nucleotides align to TRBD1. Looked up from germline, CDR1 is GTSNPN and CDR2 is SVGIG (reference sequence). The CDR3 sequence is 12 residues long. V lost 4 bases and J lost 8; bases outside the gene matches: 7. This CDR3 is CAWTQDRLGYTF. CDR3 nucleotides: TGTGCCTGGACCCAGGACAGGCTAGGCTACACCTTC.

V gene TRBV28 combines with J gene TRBJ1-2; the D gene is possibly TRBD1 (5 bases). V dropped 3 bases and J dropped 4 bases, with 12 bases sitting between them. The CDR3 covers 14 residues. In germline, CDR1 is MDHEN, CDR2 SYDVKM. The chain's CDR3 is CASSFAGPLYGYTF. CDR3 nucleotides: TGTGCCAGCAGTTTTGCGGGGCCCCTCTATGGCTACACCTTC.

The chain recombines TRBV20-1 with TRBJ1-2, with D possibly being TRBD1 (6 bases). The length of the CDR3 is 13 residues. Germline-derived CDR1 and CDR2 are DFQATT and SNEGSKA (reference sequence). V was cut by 3 bases and J by 2 bases, with 10 bases left in between. CDR3 protein: CSASGGTNYGYTF. The CDR3 DNA follows: TGCAGTGCTAGTGGTGGGACAAACTATGGCTACACCTTC.

This chain links TRBV3-1 (or the pseudogene TRBV3-2) with TRBJ2-3, with TRBD2 matching 9 bases. The J segment lost 6 bases and the V segment lost 6 bases, leaving 19 bases of the junction unmatched. This CDR3 is built from 18 residues. Germline CDR1 LGHDT, CDR2 YNNKEL (reference sequence). CDR3: CASSSLGGLANTGDTQYF. In nucleotides, the CDR3 is TGTGCCAGCAGTTCGTTGGGGGGACTAGCCAATACTGGGGATACGCAGTATTTT.

J is TRBJ1-4 and V is TRBV18, with D perhaps matching TRBD1 (5 bases). CDR1 is KGHSH and CDR2 is LQKENI in the germline V gene. The CDR3 is 15 residues long. V was pared by 2 bases and J by 8 bases, with 15 bases between. The CDR3: CASSPVEAGGEKLFF. DNA for the CDR3: TGTGCCAGCTCACCAGTCGAAGCCGGGGGGGAAAAACTGTTTTTT.

Only a few counts were recorded for this clone. The chain joins TRBV7-2 to TRBJ2-2, with D perhaps matching TRBD1 (5 bases). The CDR3 extends over 15 amino acids. V was shortened by 2 bases and J by 5 bases, with 12 bases between the two germline ends. Germline V lookup: CDR1 SGHTA, CDR2 FQGNSA. Written as DNA, the CDR3 is TGTGCCAGCAGCTTATTAGCAGGGATTACCGGGGAGCTGTTTTTT. It encodes CASSLLAGITGELFF.

The V call is TRBV28, the J call TRBJ2-6; D perhaps matches TRBD1 (5 bases). The CDR3 spans 14 residues. Germline loops: CDR1 MDHEN, CDR2 SYDVKM. Trimming cost V 7 bases and J 4 bases, with 11 bases left between them. The CDR3 DNA follows: TGTGCCAGCATGACAGCCGGGGGGGCCAACGTCCTGACTTTC. Protein: CASMTAGGANVLTF.

The genes are TRBV2 and TRBJ2-5, with 14 nucleotides matching TRBD2. CDR1 and CDR2 from the germline V gene are SNHLY and FYNNEI. The CDR3 extends over 18 amino acids. With V trimmed by 7 bases and J by 2 bases, 12 bases remained unmatched. For the CDR3, the DNA is TGTGCCAGCACTTTTGGACTAGCGGGGGGCGGATATCAAGAGACCCAGTACTTC. As protein: CASTFGLAGGGYQETQYF.

This chain connects TRBV30 to TRBJ2-7, with D maybe TRBD1 (6 bases). Trimming cost V 0 bases and J 9 bases, with 15 bases left between them. There are 13 residues in the CDR3. Germline-derived CDR1 and CDR2 are GTSNPN and SVGIG (reference sequence). CDR3 residues: CAWSVRAGEAQYF. Here the CDR3 DNA reads TGTGCCTGGAGTGTGAGGGCAGGGGAAGCGCAGTACTTC.